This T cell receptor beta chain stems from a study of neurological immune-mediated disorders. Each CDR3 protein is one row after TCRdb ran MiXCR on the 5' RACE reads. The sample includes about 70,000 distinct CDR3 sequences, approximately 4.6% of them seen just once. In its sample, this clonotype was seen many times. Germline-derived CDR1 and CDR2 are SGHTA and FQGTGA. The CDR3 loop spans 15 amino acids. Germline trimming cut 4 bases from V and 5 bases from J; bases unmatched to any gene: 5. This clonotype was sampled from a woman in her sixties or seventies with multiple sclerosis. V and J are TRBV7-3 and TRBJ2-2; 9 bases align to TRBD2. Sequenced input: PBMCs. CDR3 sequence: CASSYSGSETGELFF. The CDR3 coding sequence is TGTGCCAGCAGCTATAGCGGGAGTGAAACCGGGGAGCTGTTTTTT.